This T cell receptor (beta chain) came from a study of blood T cell repertoires in COVID-19. Whole-study context: The study drew acute and convalescent COVID-19 samples from the United States, Italy and Spain. PBMCs, B-cell-depleted T cells, or T cells were the source of the cDNA or gDNA that made up the material.

The V end lost 5 bases, the J end lost 1 base, and 8 bases lay between the germline ends. The CDR3 has 12 amino acids. Germline V gene lookup returns CDR1 SQVTM and CDR2 ANQGSEA. In the original processing: By means of reference gene primer amplification, nucleated cell counts were estimated. Sequenced by immunoSEQ multiplex PCR; TCRdb stores in-frame clones only, minus some. That table furnishes V, J and clone size, whereas the DNA furnished D and trimming. The profile shows 200,000 to 300,000 clones, roughly 87% of them singletons. This rearrangement joins TRBV29-1 to TRBJ1-1; D unclear. This sequence was found in a man in his sixties who had recovered from COVID-19. The sample comprised peripheral blood. CDR3 sequence reads: CSVIRGNTEAFF. In DNA form, the CDR3 reads TGCAGCGTTATCCGGGGGAACACTGAAGCTTTCTTT. Full variable domain (remainder filled in from reference TRBV29-1 and TRBJ1-1): SAVISQKPSRDICQRGTSLTIQCQVDSQVTMMFWYRQQPGQSLTLIATANQGSEATYESGFVIDKFPISRPNLTFSTLTVSNMSPEDSSIYLCSVIRGNTEAFFGQGTRLTVV.